Below are 3 T cell receptor beta chains sequenced from a single sample in a study of blood T cell repertoires in COVID-19. Libraries were prepared by immunoSEQ multiplex PCR; TCRdb keeps only in-frame clonotypes and omits some of them. The table shows about 230,000 clones, with approximately 84% occurring only once. Source material: PBMCs or T cells enriched from blood (not recorded which). The receptors here all came from a man between 18 and 35 years old who had recovered from COVID-19.

This clone has only a few counts. The chain couples TRBV12-2 to TRBJ1-4; the listed D gene, TRBD1, was not tested against the DNA. TRBV12-2 is a documented pseudogene. This CDR3 has 13 amino acids. This chain's CDR3 is CAREDREGEKLFF. The DNA of the CDR3 is TGTGCAAGAGAGGACAGGGAAGGCGAAAAACTGTTTTTT.

The chain recombines TRBV4-2 with TRBJ2-5, with D hard to call. Trimming left V 0 bases short and J 6 bases short, with 5 bases between. Germline V CDR1 and CDR2: LGHNA, YNFKEQ. This CDR3 spans 12 amino acids. CDR3 nucleotides: TGTGCCAGCAGCCAAGATCAGAAGACCCAGTACTTC. Translation gives CASSQDQKTQYF.

The chain has TRBV12-5 and TRBJ1-3; tentative D call: TRBD1 (5 bases). The length of the CDR3 is 15 residues. V was clipped by 1 base and J by 2 bases, with 9 bases between them. CDR1 is LGHNT and CDR2 is FRNRAP in the germline V gene. The CDR3 reads CASGLGQGTGNTIYF. The CDR3 DNA reads as TGTGCTAGTGGTTTGGGGCAGGGAACTGGAAACACCATATATTTT.